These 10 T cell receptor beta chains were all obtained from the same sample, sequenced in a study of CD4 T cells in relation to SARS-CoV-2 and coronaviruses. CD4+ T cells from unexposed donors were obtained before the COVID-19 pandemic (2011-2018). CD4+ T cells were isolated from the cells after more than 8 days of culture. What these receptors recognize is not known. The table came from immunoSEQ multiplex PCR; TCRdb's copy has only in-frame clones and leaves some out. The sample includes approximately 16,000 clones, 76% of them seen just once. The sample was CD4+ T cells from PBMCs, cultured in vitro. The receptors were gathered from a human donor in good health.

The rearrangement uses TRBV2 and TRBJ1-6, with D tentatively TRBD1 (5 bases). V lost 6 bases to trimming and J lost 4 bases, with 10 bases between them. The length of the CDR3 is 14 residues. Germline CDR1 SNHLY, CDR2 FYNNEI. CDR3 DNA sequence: TGTGCCAGCAGCGGGGGACGGTATAATTCACCCCTCCACTTT. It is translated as CASSGGRYNSPLHF.

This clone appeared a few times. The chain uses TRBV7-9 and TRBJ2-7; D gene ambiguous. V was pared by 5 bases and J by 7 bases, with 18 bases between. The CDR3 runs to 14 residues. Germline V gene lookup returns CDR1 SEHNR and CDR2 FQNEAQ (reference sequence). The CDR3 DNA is TGTGCCAGCAGCGGTTCCAGCCTTAATCTGGAGCAGTACTTC. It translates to CASSGSSLNLEQYF. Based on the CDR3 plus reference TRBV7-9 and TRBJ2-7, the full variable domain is DTGVSQNPRHKITKRGQNVTFRCDPISEHNRLYWYRQTLGQGPEFLTYFQNEAQLEKSRLLSDRFSAERPKGSFSTLEIQRTEQGDSAMYLCASSGSSLNLEQYFGPGTRLTVT.

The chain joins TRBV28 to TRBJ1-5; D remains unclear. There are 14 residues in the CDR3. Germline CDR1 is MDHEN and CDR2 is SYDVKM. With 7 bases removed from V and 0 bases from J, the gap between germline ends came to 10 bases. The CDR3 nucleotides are TGTGCCAGCATAGGCAGCCTTAGCAATCAGCCCCAGCATTTT. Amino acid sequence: CASIGSLSNQPQHF.

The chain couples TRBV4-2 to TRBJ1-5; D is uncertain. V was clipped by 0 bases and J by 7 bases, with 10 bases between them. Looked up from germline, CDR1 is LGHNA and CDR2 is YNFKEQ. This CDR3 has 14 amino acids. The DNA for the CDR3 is TGTGCCAGCAGCCAAGAACGGGAAGTCCAGCCCCAGCATTTT. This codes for CASSQEREVQPQHF.

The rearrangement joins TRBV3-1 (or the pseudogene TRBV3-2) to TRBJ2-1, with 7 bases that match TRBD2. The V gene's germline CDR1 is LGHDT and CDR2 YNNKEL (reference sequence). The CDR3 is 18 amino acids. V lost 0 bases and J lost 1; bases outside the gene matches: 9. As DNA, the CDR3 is TGTGCCAGCAGCCAAGAAGGATGGCGGGGGATATCCTACAATGAGCAGTTCTTC. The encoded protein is CASSQEGWRGISYNEQFF.

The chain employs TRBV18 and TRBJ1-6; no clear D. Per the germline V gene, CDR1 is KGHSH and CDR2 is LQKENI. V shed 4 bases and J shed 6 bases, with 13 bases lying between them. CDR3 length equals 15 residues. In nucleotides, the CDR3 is TGTGCCAGCTCACTCCAAGGTGGGCGTAATTCACCCCTCCACTTT. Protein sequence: CASSLQGGRNSPLHF.

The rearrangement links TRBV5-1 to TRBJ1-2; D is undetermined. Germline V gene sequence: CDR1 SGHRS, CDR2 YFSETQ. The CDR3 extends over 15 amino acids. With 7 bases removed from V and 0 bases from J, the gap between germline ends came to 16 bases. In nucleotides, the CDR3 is TGCGCCAGCCGTGAACCCGACACGCCTAACTATGGCTACACCTTC. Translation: CASREPDTPNYGYTF.

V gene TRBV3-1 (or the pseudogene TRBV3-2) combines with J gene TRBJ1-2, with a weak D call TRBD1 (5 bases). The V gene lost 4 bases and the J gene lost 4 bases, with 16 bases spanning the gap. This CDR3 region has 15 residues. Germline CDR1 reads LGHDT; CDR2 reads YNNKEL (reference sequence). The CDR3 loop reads CASSPTRAGPYGYTF. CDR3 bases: TGTGCCAGCAGCCCAACGAGGGCAGGGCCCTATGGCTACACCTTC.

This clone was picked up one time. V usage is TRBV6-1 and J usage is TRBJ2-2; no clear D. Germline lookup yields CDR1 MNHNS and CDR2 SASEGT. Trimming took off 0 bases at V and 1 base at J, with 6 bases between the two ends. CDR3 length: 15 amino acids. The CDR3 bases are TGTGCCAGCAGTGAAGCGTCAGAGAACACCGGGGAGCTGTTTTTT. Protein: CASSEASENTGELFF.

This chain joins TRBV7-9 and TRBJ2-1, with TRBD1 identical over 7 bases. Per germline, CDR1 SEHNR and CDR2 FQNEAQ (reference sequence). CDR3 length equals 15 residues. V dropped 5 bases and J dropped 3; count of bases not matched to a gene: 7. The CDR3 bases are TGTGCCAGCAGCACACGGACAGGACTCTACAATGAGCAGTTCTTC. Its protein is CASSTRTGLYNEQFF.